The clone carrying this T cell receptor beta chain was observed at least ten times. Its antigen is unidentified. This sample is part of a study of T cells in Graves' hyperthyroidism and ophthalmopathy. On the study more broadly: Blood was drawn when the patient was first diagnosed and still untreated.

Researchers took RNA transcripts and amplified the TCR beta CDR3 regions from them. First-round RT-PCR targeting the TCR CDR3 was performed with the HTBI primer set. TCRdb re-called the multiplex PCR reads with MiXCR, one entry per CDR3 protein. The table has about 600,000 distinct CDR3 sequences, 16% seen once. Study-wide results and caveats: The authors' 13 V-J model separated ophthalmopathy from stable hyperthyroidism. Before onset, by a median of about six months, the model predicted ophthalmopathy.

A NOSPECS grade of at least 4, a Clinical Activity Score of at least 3 and duration under 3 months were recorded in ophthalmopathy patients. Material for sequencing was blood. The sequence came from a woman in her forties with Graves' ophthalmopathy.

The CDR3 sequence is CASRMLLEETQYF. In nucleotides, the CDR3 is TGTGCCAGCAGGATGCTTTTGGAAGAGACCCAGTACTTC. The chain joins TRBV2 to TRBJ2-5; no clear D gene. From germline, CDR1 is SNHLY and CDR2 FYNNEI. The V end was cut by 6 bases, the J end by 3 bases, with 11 bases between. The CDR3 is made up of 13 amino acids. The whole variable domain, remainder taken from reference TRBV2 and TRBJ2-5, is EPEVTQTPSHQVTQMGQEVILRCVPISNHLYFYWYRQILGQKVEFLVSFYNNEISEKSEIFDDQFSVERPDGSNFTLKIRSTKLEDSAMYFCASRMLLEETQYFGPGTRLLVL.